One T cell receptor (beta chain) is described in this entry. Its antigen remains unidentified. The source of the sample is a study of graft-versus-host responses after intestinal transplantation. Across the whole study: After anti-thymocyte globulin induction, recipients took tacrolimus and steroids for around three years. General study findings and limits: Subjects displaying graft-donor T cell macrochimerism possessed elevated graft-versus-host to host-versus-graft clonal ratios inside allografts. Levels of circulating GvH clones at their peak were associated with early post-transplant HvG declines. GvH clones were found in recipient marrow; some appeared first in ileum or blood.

The V gene lost 3 bases and the J gene lost 7 bases, with 16 bases spanning the gap. CDR1 is SGHRS, CDR2 YFSETQ, per germline. The CDR3 covers 14 residues. Libraries were prepared by immunoSEQ multiplex PCR; TCRdb keeps only in-frame clonotypes and omits some of them. The table has 90,000 to 150,000 clones, approximately 95% seen once. This rearrangement joins TRBV5-1 to TRBJ1-1, with D hard to call. The sequence was collected from a human donor who received an intestinal transplant. The sample was unstimulated CD4+ T cells sorted from spleen or lymph node cells, taken before intestinal transplant. For the CDR3, the DNA is TGCGCCAGCAGCTCACGAAGTGGCGCAGGTGAAGCTTTCTTT. Its translation: CASSSRSGAGEAFF. Variable domain in full (rest from reference TRBV5-1 and TRBJ1-1): KAGVTQTPRYLIKTRGQQVTLSCSPISGHRSVSWYQQTPGQGLQFLFEYFSETQRNKGNFPGRFSGRQFSNSRSEMNVSTLELGDSALYLCASSSRSGAGEAFFGQGTRLTVV.